This T cell receptor beta chain derives from a study of T cell responses to AZD1222 COVID-19 vaccine. Study in general: Combined were second doses at about 4 or about 12 weeks.

Sequenced by immunoSEQ multiplex PCR; TCRdb stores in-frame clones only, minus some. The sample lists fewer than 200,000 clones, around 90% occurring once. Study-wide findings and caveats: Close to half of all spike-specific TCRs reportedly target regions of the variants that are unmutated. Researchers report vaccine-associated CD4 TCRs spanning spike, with dominance at 160-218 and 743-854.

For this clone: Its antigen is currently unknown.

Germline assignment: CDR1 SGHNT and CDR2 YENEEA. The CDR3 has 14 amino acids. Deletions cut 1 base from V and 0 bases from J, with 5 bases between. The sequence was obtained from an adult in good health. The sample in question was peripheral blood, obtained on day 0 of AZD1222 vaccination. J is TRBJ2-3 and V is TRBV11-3; D ambiguous. The CDR3 protein is CASSLVASTDTQYF. The CDR3 DNA is TGTGCCAGCAGCTTAGTGGCCAGCACAGATACGCAGTATTTT.